Listed below are T cell receptor beta chains from one sample, sequenced in a study of T cell changes during pregnancy in multiple sclerosis. Sequencing was performed with immunoSEQ multiplex PCR; in TCRdb, only in-frame clones are kept and a portion is missing. The profile covers approximately 120,000 clones, with roughly 95% appearing a single time and approximately 0.45% taken by the ten largest. Sequencing was performed on peripheral blood, taken after pregnancy. All receptors come from a female donor with multiple sclerosis, enrolled in a pregnancy study. CDR3s include the opening cysteine and the closing phenylalanine or tryptophan. D genes are given only for firm matches. A clone size is listed for some rows: how often the clone was seen (once, few, many), or a class if it is expanded.

>TRBV19|.|TRBJ2-1|.
TGTGCCAGTAGGGCCATTGGCTACAATGAGCAGTTCTTC
CASRAIGYNEQFF
>TRBV27|.|TRBJ2-7|.
TGTGCCAGCAGTTTTGGAGGGAGCCCCTCCTACGAGCAGTACTTC
CASSFGGSPSYEQYF
>TRBV2|.|TRBJ2-7|.
TGTGCCAGCACAGGGGGGCCCTACGGGCAGTACTTC
CASTGGPYGQYF
>TRBV7-9|.|TRBJ1-1|.
TGTGCCAGCAGCTTAGCTGCGCTCGGCACTGAAGCTTTCTTT
CASSLAALGTEAFF
>TRBV4-2|once|TRBJ1-2|TRBD1
TGTGCCAGCAGCCAAGATGGGACAGGGGGCGGATATGGCTACACCTTC
CASSQDGTGGGYGYTF
>TRBV19|.|TRBJ1-5|TRBD1
TGTGCCAGTAGTAGAGGGGGCAGGGTAAGGAATCAGCCCCAGCATTTT
CASSRGGRVRNQPQHF
>TRBV28|.|TRBJ2-5|.
TGTGCCAGCAGTTTATCAGCGGCGCAAGAGACCCAGTACTTC
CASSLSAAQETQYF
>TRBV7-8|.|TRBJ2-7|TRBD2
TGTGCCAGCAGCCTCCCGGGGGAAGGCGGGAGCTCCTACGAGCAGTACTTC
CASSLPGEGGSSYEQYF
>TRBV4-2|.|TRBJ2-3|TRBD1
TGTGCCAGCAGCCAAGTCAGACAGGGTGAAGATACGCAGTATTTT
CASSQVRQGEDTQYF
>TRBV5-1|.|TRBJ2-3|TRBD1
TGCGCCAGTTTCGACAGGGTTGGGACAGATACGCAGTATTTT
CASFDRVGTDTQYF
>TRBV19|.|TRBJ1-1|TRBD1
TGTGCCAGTATCCACGGACAGGTCAAACGTGAAGCTTTCTTT
CASIHGQVKREAFF
>TRBV15|.|TRBJ1-4|.
TGTGCCACCAGCAGAGATGGAGGGTTCGGAGAAAAACTGTTTTTT
CATSRDGGFGEKLFF
>TRBV19|.|TRBJ2-7|TRBD2
TGTGCCAGTAGTATGATAGCGGGAGGACCCTACGAGCAGTACTTC
CASSMIAGGPYEQYF
>TRBV28|once|TRBJ1-2|.
TGTGCCAGCAGTCAAAGGGGTTATGGCTACACCTTC
CASSQRGYGYTF
>TRBV27|once|TRBJ2-1|TRBD2
TGTGCCAGCAGTTTAGGCCTAGCGGGAGATCAGTTCTTC
CASSLGLAGDQFF
>TRBV28|few|TRBJ2-7|.
TGTGCCAGCAGCTTCCTCGGGTCCGGAGGGCCCTCGAAGCAGTACTTC
CASSFLGSGGPSKQYF
>TRBV28|.|TRBJ2-1|.
TGTGCCAGCAGTTTAGGCAGCAATGAGCAGTTCTTC
CASSLGSNEQFF
>TRBV7-2|.|TRBJ2-7|TRBD2
TGTGCCAGCAGCCCCAACGCGGGGGGCCACGAGCAGTACTTC
CASSPNAGGHEQYF
>TRBV27|.|TRBJ2-1|TRBD2
TGTGCCAGCAGTACCTCCGGGACTAGCGGCAATGAGCAGTTCTTC
CASSTSGTSGNEQFF
>TRBV30|.|TRBJ2-7|TRBD1
TGTGCCTGGGGAATAGACAGGGGGAAATCCTACGAGCAGTACTTC
CAWGIDRGKSYEQYF
>TRBV2|.|TRBJ1-5|TRBD1
TGTGCCAGCCAGGGACAGGGGAATCAGCCCCAGCATTTT
CASQGQGNQPQHF
>TRBV2|.|TRBJ1-1|TRBD1
TGTGCCAGCAGTCGACAGGGGCAAAATGAAGCTTTCTTT
CASSRQGQNEAFF
>TRBV30|once|TRBJ2-2|.
TGTGCCTGGGTTAGTACCCCGAGGACCGGGGAGCTGTTTTTT
CAWVSTPRTGELFF
>TRBV28|.|TRBJ2-7|.
TGTGCCAGCAGTTTCAGGGGCTACGAGCAGTACTTC
CASSFRGYEQYF
>TRBV28|.|TRBJ2-7|TRBD1
TGTGCCAGCACCAACAGGGGTAGATACGAGCAGTACTTC
CASTNRGRYEQYF
>TRBV27|.|TRBJ2-7|.
TGTGCCAGCAGTCTTATCGTCTCCTACGAGCAGTACTTC
CASSLIVSYEQYF
>TRBV6-1|.|TRBJ2-2|.
TGTGCCAGCAGTGTTCTGGTCGGGGTCACCGGGGAGCTGTTTTTT
CASSVLVGVTGELFF
>TRBV6-1|.|TRBJ2-2|.
TGTGCCAGCAGTGAAGCTTCGGGACTTTCTGGGGAGCTGTTTTTT
CASSEASGLSGELFF
>TRBV19|.|TRBJ2-1|.
TGTGCCACCTCAGGGCAGTTCTCCTCCTACAATGAGCAGTTCTTC
CATSGQFSSYNEQFF
>TRBV29-1|.|TRBJ2-7|TRBD1
TGCAGCGTCTGGGGACAGGGGGCGTACGAGCAGTACTTC
CSVWGQGAYEQYF
>TRBV28|.|TRBJ2-1|TRBD1
TGTGCCAGCAGTTGGGCTACAGGGGGTGGAGAGCAGTTCTTC
CASSWATGGGEQFF
>TRBV4-1|once|TRBJ1-1|TRBD1
TGCGCCAGTACCCCGGGACAGGGACTATACACTGAAGCTTTCTTT
CASTPGQGLYTEAFF
>TRBV10-3|.|TRBJ2-1|TRBD2
TGTGCCATCAGTGGGGGTCTAGCGGGAGGATCAGCCTACAATGAGCAGTTCTTC
CAISGGLAGGSAYNEQFF
>TRBV5-1|.|TRBJ2-7|TRBD2
TGCGCCAGCAGCACTGGACTAGCGGGAGGCCCTCTAAGCTCCTACGAGCAGTACTTC
CASSTGLAGGPLSSYEQYF
>TRBV5-4|.|TRBJ2-7|TRBD2
TGTGCCAGCAGCTGGGGAAGCGGGAGCTACGAGCAGTACTTC
CASSWGSGSYEQYF
>TRBV7-2|.|TRBJ1-1|TRBD1
TGTGCCAGCAGCTTTTCAGACAGGGGGTACACTGAAGCTTTCTTT
CASSFSDRGYTEAFF
>TRBV10-3|.|TRBJ1-3|.
TGTGCCATCTGTGAAGGGGACTACTCTGGAAACACCATATATTTT
CAICEGDYSGNTIYF
>TRBV10-3|.|TRBJ2-7|TRBD1
TGTGCCATCAGTGCAGGGACAGGGGGCGACGAGCAGTACTTC
CAISAGTGGDEQYF
>TRBV4-1|once|TRBJ2-7|TRBD1
TGCGCCAGCAGCCAAGGGCCAGGGGGTGGGCTATGGGAGCAGTACTTC
CASSQGPGGGLWEQYF
>TRBV27|.|TRBJ2-1|TRBD2
TGTGCCAGCAGTTCCGGACTAGCGGGAGTCAATGAGCAGTTCTTC
CASSSGLAGVNEQFF
>TRBV29-1|.|TRBJ2-5|TRBD1
TGCAGCGTTGGGGACAGTCCCTCCCAAGAGACCCAGTACTTC
CSVGDSPSQETQYF
>TRBV6-5|.|TRBJ2-3|.
TGTGCCAGCAGGGACGGGAGTCACACCACAGATACGCAGTATTTT
CASRDGSHTTDTQYF
>TRBV27|.|TRBJ2-3|TRBD1
TGTGCCACCAGACAGGGGGTGTCCACAGATACGCAGTATTTT
CATRQGVSTDTQYF
>TRBV27|.|TRBJ2-7|.
TGTGCCAGCAGTTTCAGGGACGAGCAGTACTTC
CASSFRDEQYF
>TRBV7-2|.|TRBJ1-1|.
TGTGCCAGCAGTTCCTGGGGCTTGAACACTGAAGCTTTCTTT
CASSSWGLNTEAFF
>TRBV7-9|.|TRBJ2-7|TRBD1
TGTGCCAGCAGTCCCACAGGGGATCCTAGGTACTTC
CASSPTGDPRYF
>TRBV25-1|.|TRBJ2-2|TRBD2
TGTGCCAGCAGTGGCGGGAGGGCCAGTCCCGGGGAGCTGTTTTTT
CASSGGRASPGELFF
>TRBV5-6|.|TRBJ1-3|.
TGTGCCAGCAGCTTGGTCGCACAGCCTGGAAACACCATATATTTT
CASSLVAQPGNTIYF
>TRBV19|.|TRBJ2-1|TRBD2
TGTGCCAGTAGTATGGACGTAGGACTAGCGGGAGCAAATGAGCAGTTCTTC
CASSMDVGLAGANEQFF
>TRBV5-1|.|TRBJ2-5|TRBD2
TGCGCCAGCAGCATGGCGACTAGCGGGAAGGGGGAGACCCAGTACTTC
CASSMATSGKGETQYF
>TRBV28|.|TRBJ2-3|.
TGTGCCAGCGGATGGACAGACAGAGATACGCAGTATTTT
CASGWTDRDTQYF
>TRBV7-9|.|TRBJ2-2|.
TGTGCCAGCAGCTTGTCCTCCAACACCGGGGAGCTGTTTTTT
CASSLSSNTGELFF
>TRBV29-1|.|TRBJ2-7|.
TGCAGCGTTGAGGCCCATGGGGCGAATTACGAGCAGTACTTC
CSVEAHGANYEQYF
>TRBV6-5|once|TRBJ2-3|.
TGTGCCAGCAGCCCTCAGGGTTCCGCAGATACGCAGTATTTT
CASSPQGSADTQYF